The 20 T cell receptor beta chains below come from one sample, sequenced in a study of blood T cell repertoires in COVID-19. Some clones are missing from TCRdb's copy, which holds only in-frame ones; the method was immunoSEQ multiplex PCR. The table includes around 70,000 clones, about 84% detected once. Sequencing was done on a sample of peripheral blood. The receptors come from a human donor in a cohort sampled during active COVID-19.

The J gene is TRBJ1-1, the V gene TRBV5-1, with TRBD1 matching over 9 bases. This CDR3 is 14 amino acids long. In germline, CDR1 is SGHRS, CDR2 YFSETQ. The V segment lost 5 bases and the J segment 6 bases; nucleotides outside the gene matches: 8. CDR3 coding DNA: TGCGCCAGCAGGGGATCACAGGGGGCATCTGAAGCTTTCTTT. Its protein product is CASRGSQGASEAFF.

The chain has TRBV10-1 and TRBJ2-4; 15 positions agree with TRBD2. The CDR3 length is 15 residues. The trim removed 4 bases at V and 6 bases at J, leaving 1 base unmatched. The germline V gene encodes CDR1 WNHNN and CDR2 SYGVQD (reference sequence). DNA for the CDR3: TGCGCCAGCAGTGCGGGACTAGCGGGAGGAAACATTCAGTACTTC. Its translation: CASSAGLAGGNIQYF.

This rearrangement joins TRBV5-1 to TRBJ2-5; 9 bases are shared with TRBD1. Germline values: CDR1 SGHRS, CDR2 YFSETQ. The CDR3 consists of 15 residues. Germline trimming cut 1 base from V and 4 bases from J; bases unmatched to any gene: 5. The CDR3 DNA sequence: TGCGCCAGCAGCTTGAGGGGACAGGGCGGAGAGACCCAGTACTTC. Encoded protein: CASSLRGQGGETQYF.

The CDR3 coding sequence is TGTGCCATCAGTGTAACGGGACAGGGAGGGTATGGCTACACCTTC. It codes for CAISVTGQGGYGYTF. This rearrangement joins TRBV10-3 to TRBJ1-2; 9 nucleotides line up with TRBD1. Germline values: CDR1 ENHRY, CDR2 SYGVKD. Losses at the gene ends were 4 bases for V and 5 bases for J; bases not matched to a gene: 8. The CDR3 totals 15 residues.

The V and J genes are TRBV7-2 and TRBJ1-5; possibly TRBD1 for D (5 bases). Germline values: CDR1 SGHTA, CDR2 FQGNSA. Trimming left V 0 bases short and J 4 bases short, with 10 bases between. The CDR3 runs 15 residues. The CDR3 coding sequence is TGTGCCAGCAGCTTAGCGGGGCAGTTAAATCAGCCCCAGCATTTT. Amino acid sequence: CASSLAGQLNQPQHF.

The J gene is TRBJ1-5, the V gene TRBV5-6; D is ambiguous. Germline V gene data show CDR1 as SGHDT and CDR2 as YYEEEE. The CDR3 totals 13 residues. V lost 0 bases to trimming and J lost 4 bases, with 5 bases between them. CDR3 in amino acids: CASSLGQNQPQHF. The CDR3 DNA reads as TGTGCCAGCAGCTTGGGGCAGAATCAGCCCCAGCATTTT.

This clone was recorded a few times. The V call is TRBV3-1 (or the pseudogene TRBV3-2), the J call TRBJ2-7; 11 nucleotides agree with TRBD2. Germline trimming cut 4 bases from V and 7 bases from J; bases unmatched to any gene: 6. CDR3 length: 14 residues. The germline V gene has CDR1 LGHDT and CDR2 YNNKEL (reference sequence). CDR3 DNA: TGTGCCAGCAGCCTGCGGACTAGCGGGCGGGAGCAGTACTTC. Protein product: CASSLRTSGREQYF.

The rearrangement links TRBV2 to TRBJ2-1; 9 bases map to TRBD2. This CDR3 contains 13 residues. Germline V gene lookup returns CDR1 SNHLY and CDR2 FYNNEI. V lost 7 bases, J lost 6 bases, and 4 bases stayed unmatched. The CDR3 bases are TGTGCCAGCAAGGCGGGAGGGGGCAATGAGCAGTTCTTC. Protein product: CASKAGGGNEQFF.

Written as DNA, the CDR3 is TGTGCCTGGACCCGACTAGCGGGAGAGTACGAGCAGTACTTC. Its translation: CAWTRLAGEYEQYF. This sequence joins TRBV30 and TRBJ2-7; 12 nucleotides line up with TRBD2. This CDR3 spans 14 amino acids. The V and J ends lost 4 bases and 4 bases, in that order; junction bases with no gene match: 5. Germline assignment: CDR1 GTSNPN and CDR2 SVGIG (reference sequence).

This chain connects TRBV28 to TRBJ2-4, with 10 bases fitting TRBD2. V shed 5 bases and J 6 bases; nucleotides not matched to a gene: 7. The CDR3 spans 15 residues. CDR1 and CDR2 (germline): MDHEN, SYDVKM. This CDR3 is CASSPTGLATNIQYF. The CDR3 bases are TGTGCCAGCAGTCCGACGGGACTAGCGACAAACATTCAGTACTTC.

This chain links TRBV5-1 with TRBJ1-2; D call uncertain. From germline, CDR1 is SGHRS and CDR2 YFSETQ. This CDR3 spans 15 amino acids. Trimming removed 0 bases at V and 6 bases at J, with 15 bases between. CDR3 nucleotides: TGCGCCAGCAGCTTGGTGGTAGACCTAGAAAATGGCTACACCTTC. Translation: CASSLVVDLENGYTF.

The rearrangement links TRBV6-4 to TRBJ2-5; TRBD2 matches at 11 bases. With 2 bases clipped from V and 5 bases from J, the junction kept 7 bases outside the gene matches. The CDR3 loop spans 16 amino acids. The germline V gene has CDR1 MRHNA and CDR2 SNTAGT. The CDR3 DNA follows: TGTGCCAGCAGTGACCTACTAGCGGGGGATGGTGAGACCCAGTACTTC. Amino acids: CASSDLLAGDGETQYF.

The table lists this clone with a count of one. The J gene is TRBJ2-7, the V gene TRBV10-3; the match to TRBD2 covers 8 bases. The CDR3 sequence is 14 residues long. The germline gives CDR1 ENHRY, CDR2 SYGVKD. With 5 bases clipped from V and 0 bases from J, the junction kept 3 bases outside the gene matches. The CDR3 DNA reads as TGTGCCATCAGTACTAGCGGCTACTCCTACGAGCAGTACTTC. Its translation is CAISTSGYSYEQYF.

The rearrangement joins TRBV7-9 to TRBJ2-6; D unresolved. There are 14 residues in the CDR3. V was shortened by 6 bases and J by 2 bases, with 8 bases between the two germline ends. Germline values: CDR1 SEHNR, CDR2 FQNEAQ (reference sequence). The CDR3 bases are TGTGCCAGCAGTTTCCAGACTGGGGCCAACGTCCTGACTTTC. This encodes CASSFQTGANVLTF. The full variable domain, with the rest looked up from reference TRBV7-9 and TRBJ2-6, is DTGVSQNPRHKITKRGQNVTFRCDPISEHNRLYWYRQTLGQGPEFLTYFQNEAQLEKSRLLSDRFSAERPKGSFSTLEIQRTEQGDSAMYLCASSFQTGANVLTFGAGSRLTVL.

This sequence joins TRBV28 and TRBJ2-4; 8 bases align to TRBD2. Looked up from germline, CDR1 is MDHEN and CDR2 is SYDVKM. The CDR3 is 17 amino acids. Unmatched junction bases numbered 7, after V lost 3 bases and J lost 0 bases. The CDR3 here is CASSFGGRTLAKNIQYF. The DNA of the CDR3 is TGTGCCAGCAGTTTCGGCGGGAGGACCCTAGCCAAAAACATTCAGTACTTC.

This chain's CDR3 is CAWIASGRAGTYNEQFF. In DNA form, the CDR3 reads TGTGCCTGGATTGCTAGCGGGAGGGCCGGGACCTACAATGAGCAGTTCTTC. The rearrangement links TRBV30 to TRBJ2-1, with TRBD2 identical over 12 bases. Germline CDR1 and CDR2: GTSNPN and SVGIG (reference sequence). This CDR3 has 17 amino acids. J gave up 2 bases and V 4 bases, and 9 bases lay outside the gene matches.

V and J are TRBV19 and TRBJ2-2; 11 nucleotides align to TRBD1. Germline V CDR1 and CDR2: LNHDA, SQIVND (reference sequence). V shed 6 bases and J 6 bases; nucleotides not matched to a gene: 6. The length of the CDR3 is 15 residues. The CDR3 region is CASRPGQGVAGELFF. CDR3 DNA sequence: TGTGCCAGTAGACCGGGACAGGGGGTTGCCGGGGAGCTGTTTTTT.

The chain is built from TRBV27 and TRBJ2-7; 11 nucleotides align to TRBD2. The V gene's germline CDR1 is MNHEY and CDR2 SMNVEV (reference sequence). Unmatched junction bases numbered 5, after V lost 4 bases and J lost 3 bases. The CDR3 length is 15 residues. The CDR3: CASSSPTSGIYEQYF. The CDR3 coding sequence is TGTGCCAGCAGTTCCCCGACTAGCGGGATCTACGAGCAGTACTTC.

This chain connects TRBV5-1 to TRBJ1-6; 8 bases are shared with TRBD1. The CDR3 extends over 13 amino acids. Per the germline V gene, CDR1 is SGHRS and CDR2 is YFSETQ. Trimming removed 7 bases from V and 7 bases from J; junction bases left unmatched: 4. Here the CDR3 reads CASAGQDNSPLHF. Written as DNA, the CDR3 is TGCGCCAGCGCGGGACAGGACAATTCACCCCTCCACTTT.

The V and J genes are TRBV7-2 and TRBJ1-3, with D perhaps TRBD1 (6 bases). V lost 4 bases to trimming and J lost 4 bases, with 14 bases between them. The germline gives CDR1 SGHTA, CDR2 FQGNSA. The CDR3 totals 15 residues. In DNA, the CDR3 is TGTGCCAGCAGCTCCCCGGGACAACTAGGAAACACCATATATTTT. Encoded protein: CASSSPGQLGNTIYF.